This T cell receptor (beta chain) was retrieved from a study of human T cells and chemical hapten exposure. Study results and caveats: Expanded TCRs clustered into significantly more large CDR3 similarity groups than controls, the analysis revealed. Those TCRs sitting above 1 in 1000 frequency stayed the same with DPC sensitization.

J gave up 0 bases and V 3 bases, and 4 bases lay outside the gene matches. Germline loops: CDR1 DFQATT, CDR2 SNEGSKA (reference sequence). This CDR3 has 15 amino acids. Using its own MiXCR run on the RACE reads, TCRdb lists one record per CDR3 protein. Here the sample spans 380,000 or so distinct CDR3 sequences, around 5% being singletons. As for time point: patch test 1, 2 weeks after DPC sensitization. Treatment of the sample: therapeutic diphenylcyclopropenone sensitization with weekly scalp DPC. This clonotype was recorded at least ten times. Its antigen is not known. This TCR derives from a woman aged 45-65 years with alopecia areata. Some clones in this sample may be carry-over from other donors' samples. The input for sequencing was whole blood, taken in connection with sensitization to the hapten diphenylcyclopropenone (DPC). The rearrangement joins TRBV20-1 to TRBJ2-1, with 8 bases aligning to TRBD2. CDR3: CSASGRVFSYNEQFF. Written as DNA, the CDR3 is TGCAGTGCTAGCGGGAGGGTTTTCTCCTACAATGAGCAGTTCTTC.